This T cell receptor beta chain was recorded in a study of OX40 agonist ivuxolimab in advanced cancers. In the case of this clone: Its antigen is not identified.

The CDR3 has 17 amino acids. The V gene's germline CDR1 is MNHNS and CDR2 SASEGT. V lost 0 bases to trimming and J lost 5 bases, with 16 bases between them. This table comes from immunoSEQ multiplex PCR, and its TCRdb copy is limited to in-frame clones, with some not included. The sample shows under 55,000 clones, about 86% of them seen only once. Findings and limits, study-wide: Clones of CD4+ and CD8+ blood T cells grew by week 6 at doses of 0.1 to 3.0 mg/kg.

Specimen: CD4+ or CD8+ T cells sorted from blood, collected in a trial of the OX40 agonist ivuxolimab. The TCR originated in an adult with an advanced solid tumor such as melanoma, head and neck, liver or kidney cancer. The V gene is TRBV6-1, the J gene TRBJ2-2, with D possibly being TRBD1 or TRBD2 (5 bases each). CDR3 amino acids: CASSEAGETAGTGELFF. CDR3 nucleotide sequence: TGTGCCAGCAGTGAAGCAGGGGAGACGGCCGGTACCGGGGAGCTGTTTTTT.